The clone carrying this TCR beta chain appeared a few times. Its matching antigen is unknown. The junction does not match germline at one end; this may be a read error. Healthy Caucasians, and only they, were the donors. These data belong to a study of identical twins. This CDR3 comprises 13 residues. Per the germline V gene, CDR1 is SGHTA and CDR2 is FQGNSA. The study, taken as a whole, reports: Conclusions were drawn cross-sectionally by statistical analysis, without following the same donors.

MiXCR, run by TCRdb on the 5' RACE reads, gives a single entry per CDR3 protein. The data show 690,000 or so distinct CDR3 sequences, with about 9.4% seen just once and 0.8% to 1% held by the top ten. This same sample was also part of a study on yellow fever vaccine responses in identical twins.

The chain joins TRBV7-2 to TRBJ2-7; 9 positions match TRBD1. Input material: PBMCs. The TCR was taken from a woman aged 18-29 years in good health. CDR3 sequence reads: CASSYLTGGPGDF. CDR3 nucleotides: TGTGCCAGCAGTTATCTTACAGGGGGCCCGGGAGACTTC.